This T cell receptor beta chain was captured in a study of cytomegalovirus exposure and HLA in healthy donors. The PCR was carried out with 60 Vbeta primers and 13 Jbeta primers. This table comes from immunoSEQ multiplex PCR, and its TCRdb copy is limited to in-frame clones, with some not included. The sample holds about 120,000 clones. Points from the study as a whole: In a later analysis, TCR association rates varied by HLA locus: DRB1 most, HLA-C fewest. For presence/absence analyses, sequencing depth was assumed to be roughly uniform across donors. Per a prior analysis, the majority of TCR beta V segments were productive roughly 87% or roughly 30% of the time.

Germline V CDR1 and CDR2: SGHVS, FNYEAQ. This CDR3 spans 17 amino acids. Comment on this clone: Its target is unknown.

Source material: PBMCs. The rearrangement uses TRBV7-6 and TRBJ2-5; 9 nucleotides line up with TRBD1. The end of the DNA aligns better with TRBJ2-7, so the J call may be wrong. The TCR was taken from a man younger than 35 in good health and CMV-seronegative. DNA of the CDR3: TGTGCCAGCAGCTCCACAATTGGACAGGGGAGCTCCTACGAGCAGTACTTC. Translation gives CASSSTIGQGSSYEQYF.